This is a list of T cell receptor beta chains from one sample in a study of blood T cell repertoires in COVID-19. Sequencing was performed with immunoSEQ multiplex PCR; in TCRdb, only in-frame clones are kept and a portion is missing. Among 100,000 or so clones listed, around 89% were seen once. The sequenced sample consisted of peripheral blood. Receptor source: a human donor with acute or convalescent COVID-19. The donor label of this sample is uncertain. Both conserved end residues are trimmed from each CDR3. The size field is filled for only some rows; it gives once, few, many or a size class.

cdr3_length: 11; clone_size: NA; v_call: TRBV18; j_call: TRBJ2-7; cdr3_aa: ASSRDSAEEQY
cdr3_length: 14; clone_size: NA; v_call: TRBV9; j_call: TRBJ1-3; cdr3_aa: ASSPSGWVSGNTIY
cdr3_length: 15; clone_size: NA; v_call: TRBV7-8; j_call: TRBJ2-2; cdr3_aa: ASSRTRARANTGELF
cdr3_length: 11; clone_size: NA; v_call: TRBV27; j_call: TRBJ1-1; cdr3_aa: ASSLTGLTEAF
cdr3_length: 13; clone_size: NA; v_call: TRBV9; j_call: TRBJ1-3; cdr3_aa: ASSLETGSGNTIY
cdr3_length: 10; clone_size: NA; v_call: TRBV6-5; j_call: TRBJ2-2; cdr3_aa: ASRFETGELF
cdr3_length: 12; clone_size: NA; v_call: TRBV28; j_call: TRBJ2-5; cdr3_aa: ASSPGQLQETQY
cdr3_length: 14; clone_size: NA; v_call: TRBV5-6; j_call: TRBJ2-3; cdr3_aa: ASSLSLAGGADTQY
cdr3_length: 15; clone_size: NA; v_call: TRBV10-1; j_call: TRBJ2-7; cdr3_aa: ASSARDNPTRSYEQY
cdr3_length: 11; clone_size: NA; v_call: TRBV7-9; j_call: TRBJ1-2; cdr3_aa: ASSLLGAVGYT
cdr3_length: 11; clone_size: NA; v_call: TRBV2; j_call: TRBJ2-5; cdr3_aa: ASRRGQQETQY
cdr3_length: 15; clone_size: NA; v_call: TRBV27; j_call: TRBJ2-1; cdr3_aa: ASSLRRAGGTPNEQF
cdr3_length: 16; clone_size: NA; v_call: TRBV7-9; j_call: TRBJ1-6; cdr3_aa: ASSPPLGGSSYNSPLH
cdr3_length: 13; clone_size: NA; v_call: TRBV5-8; j_call: TRBJ2-3; cdr3_aa: ASSTGQGARDTQY
cdr3_length: 12; clone_size: NA; v_call: TRBV27; j_call: TRBJ1-1; cdr3_aa: ASSFAGENTEAF
cdr3_length: 12; clone_size: NA; v_call: TRBV29-1; j_call: TRBJ2-1; cdr3_aa: SSIRGAGGDEQF
cdr3_length: 13; clone_size: once; v_call: TRBV11-1; j_call: TRBJ2-1; cdr3_aa: ASSLGGGRYNEQF
cdr3_length: 14; clone_size: NA; v_call: TRBV14; j_call: TRBJ2-3; cdr3_aa: ASSRGGTSGSDTQY
cdr3_length: 14; clone_size: NA; v_call: TRBV10-3; j_call: TRBJ1-4; cdr3_aa: AISESLGTGDEKLF
cdr3_length: 14; clone_size: NA; v_call: TRBV2; j_call: TRBJ1-2; cdr3_aa: ASRTGKDRFEYGYT
cdr3_length: 16; clone_size: NA; v_call: TRBV4-2; j_call: TRBJ2-3; cdr3_aa: ASSHSGGTSGSTDTQY
cdr3_length: 12; clone_size: NA; v_call: TRBV18; j_call: TRBJ2-3; cdr3_aa: ASSPGVSTDTQY
cdr3_length: 11; clone_size: NA; v_call: TRBV6-5; j_call: TRBJ1-6; cdr3_aa: ASSRTGFSPLH
cdr3_length: 12; clone_size: NA; v_call: TRBV28; j_call: TRBJ1-3; cdr3_aa: ASSRQGNGNTIY
cdr3_length: 14; clone_size: once; v_call: TRBV4-1; j_call: TRBJ2-5; cdr3_aa: ASSQGEVRLMETQY
cdr3_length: 12; clone_size: NA; v_call: TRBV6-5; j_call: TRBJ1-1; cdr3_aa: ASIEQGQNTEAF
cdr3_length: 15; clone_size: NA; v_call: TRBV5-6; j_call: TRBJ2-3; cdr3_aa: ASSFQRSPRNTDTQY
cdr3_length: 13; clone_size: NA; v_call: TRBV28; j_call: TRBJ2-3; cdr3_aa: ASSLPSGRTDTQY
cdr3_length: 13; clone_size: once; v_call: TRBV7-9; j_call: TRBJ1-4; cdr3_aa: ASSRLTRKGEKLF
cdr3_length: 13; clone_size: NA; v_call: TRBV5-1; j_call: TRBJ1-2; cdr3_aa: ASTGQGIGQYGYT
cdr3_length: 12; clone_size: few; v_call: TRBV4-3; j_call: TRBJ1-2; cdr3_aa: ASSDRVANYGYT
cdr3_length: 12; clone_size: NA; v_call: TRBV19; j_call: TRBJ2-3; cdr3_aa: ASRRAGAADTQY
cdr3_length: 9; clone_size: NA; v_call: TRBV5-6; j_call: TRBJ1-1; cdr3_aa: ASSSQGEAF
cdr3_length: 11; clone_size: NA; v_call: TRBV28; j_call: TRBJ2-5; cdr3_aa: ASRASGDTAQY
cdr3_length: 12; clone_size: NA; v_call: TRBV7-9; j_call: TRBJ2-7; cdr3_aa: ASSFGGSSYEQY
cdr3_length: 14; clone_size: NA; v_call: TRBV6-6; j_call: TRBJ2-1; cdr3_aa: ASSYSASGVSNEQF
cdr3_length: 13; clone_size: NA; v_call: TRBV18; j_call: TRBJ2-1; cdr3_aa: ASSPGTGMHNEQF
cdr3_length: 11; clone_size: NA; v_call: TRBV30; j_call: TRBJ1-1; cdr3_aa: AWSGLLNTEAF
cdr3_length: 13; clone_size: NA; v_call: TRBV6-5; j_call: TRBJ1-3; cdr3_aa: ASSAGLSSGNTIY
cdr3_length: 12; clone_size: NA; v_call: TRBV11-1; j_call: TRBJ1-2; cdr3_aa: ASSLGGESYGYT
cdr3_length: 12; clone_size: NA; v_call: TRBV19; j_call: TRBJ2-3; cdr3_aa: ASNSEGAVDTQY
cdr3_length: 12; clone_size: NA; v_call: TRBV6-5; j_call: TRBJ1-1; cdr3_aa: ASRAGTSNTEAF
cdr3_length: 13; clone_size: few; v_call: TRBV28; j_call: TRBJ1-2; cdr3_aa: ASRREEGGNYGYT
cdr3_length: 13; clone_size: NA; v_call: TRBV7-9; j_call: TRBJ2-2; cdr3_aa: ASSLGIGGTGELF
cdr3_length: 8; clone_size: NA; v_call: TRBV20-1; j_call: TRBJ1-2; cdr3_aa: SARAYGYT
cdr3_length: 14; clone_size: NA; v_call: TRBV19; j_call: TRBJ2-2; cdr3_aa: ASTFYGRGNTGELF
cdr3_length: 13; clone_size: NA; v_call: TRBV28; j_call: TRBJ2-7; cdr3_aa: ASSSAGTGSSEQY
cdr3_length: 14; clone_size: NA; v_call: TRBV20-1; j_call: TRBJ2-3; cdr3_aa: SASHLAGGPADTQY
cdr3_length: 12; clone_size: NA; v_call: TRBV14; j_call: TRBJ1-3; cdr3_aa: ASSRLNSGNTIY
cdr3_length: 10; clone_size: NA; v_call: TRBV30; j_call: TRBJ1-5; cdr3_aa: AWSAGFGPQH
cdr3_length: 12; clone_size: NA; v_call: TRBV9; j_call: TRBJ1-2; cdr3_aa: ASSVEGVGHGYT
cdr3_length: 18; clone_size: NA; v_call: TRBV9; j_call: TRBJ2-3; cdr3_aa: ASSVVGLAGQGASTDTQY
cdr3_length: 13; clone_size: NA; v_call: TRBV7-9; j_call: TRBJ1-1; cdr3_aa: ASSPPRTGGTEAF